These T cell receptor beta chains were read from a single sample in a study of blood T cell repertoires in COVID-19. Repertoires were generated with immunoSEQ multiplex PCR, while TCRdb's copy carries only in-frame clones and drops some. Found here are around 70,000 clones, roughly 80% of them singletons; the top ten hold roughly 4.8%. The sample was peripheral blood. The receptors come from an elderly woman with active or convalescent COVID-19. CDR3s include the opening cysteine and the closing phenylalanine or tryptophan. The D gene is left open where the match is weak. A row's size may be missing; if present it is once, few, many or a size class.

TRBV6-5	few	TRBD2	TRBJ2-3	TGTGCCAGCAAGACTAGCGGGGCCTCAGATACGCAGTATTTT	CASKTSGASDTQYF
TRBV19	few	TRBD2	TRBJ2-1	TGTGCCAGTAAGCCCGGACTAGCGGGCATGAGCTCCTACAATGAGCAGTTCTTC	CASKPGLAGMSSYNEQFF
TRBV9	.	.	TRBJ2-2	TGTGCCAGCAGCGTACGAAGCGGGCCTTACACCGGGGAGCTGTTTTTT	CASSVRSGPYTGELFF
TRBV6-5	.	TRBD1	TRBJ2-7	TGTGCCAGCAGGGACAGGGACAAACACTACGAGCAGTACTTC	CASRDRDKHYEQYF
TRBV9	.	.	TRBJ1-3	TGTGCCAGCAGCGTAGTGGAGAGGGGGTCGATTGGAAACACCATATATTTT	CASSVVERGSIGNTIYF
TRBV11-3	.	.	TRBJ2-3	TGTGCCAGCAGCCGGGACTTCTCGAGTACGCAGTATTTT	CASSRDFSSTQYF
TRBV5-4	.	TRBD2	TRBJ2-1	TGTGCCAGCAGGGTAATGGCCGGGAGGGCGGATGAGCAGTTCTTC	CASRVMAGRADEQFF
TRBV19	.	TRBD1	TRBJ1-1	TGTGCCAGTTCGGACAGGGTGAACACTGAAGCTTTCTTT	CASSDRVNTEAFF
TRBV14	.	TRBD1	TRBJ1-5	TGTGCCAGCAGCCCGGGACAGGGGCTCCAGCCCCAGCATTTT	CASSPGQGLQPQHF
TRBV7-2	.	.	TRBJ2-5	TGTGCCAGCAGCTTACGGGGGACAGTGCAAGAGACCCAGTACTTC	CASSLRGTVQETQYF
TRBV20-1	once	.	TRBJ2-1	TGCAGTGCTAGTAAAGGGGGGGCTTACAATGAGCAGTTCTTC	CSASKGGAYNEQFF
TRBV30	once	TRBD2	TRBJ2-7	TGTGCCTGGGACCCCGCGGGACTAGCGGGGGCGGGGGAGCAGTACTTC	CAWDPAGLAGAGEQYF
TRBV7-2	.	.	TRBJ2-1	TGTGCCAACCCACCCGATGAGCGGAGCTCCTACAATGAGCAGTTCTTC	CANPPDERSSYNEQFF
TRBV28	.	TRBD2	TRBJ2-3	TGTGCCAGCAGCCCGTCACAGCTAATCTCCGGGACTAGCGGCGCGACAGATACGCAGTATTTT	CASSPSQLISGTSGATDTQYF
TRBV6-6	.	TRBD1	TRBJ2-2	TGTGCCAGCAGAACCGGGACAGGGGACACCGGGGAGCTGTTTTTT	CASRTGTGDTGELFF
TRBV19	.	.	TRBJ1-2	TGTGCCAGTCGGGGGGCTACTAACTATGGCTACACCTTC	CASRGATNYGYTF
TRBV28	.	.	TRBJ1-1	TGTGCCAGCAGTCGATCGACGGGAGCCCTGAACACTGAAGCTTTCTTT	CASSRSTGALNTEAFF
TRBV18	once	.	TRBJ2-5	TGTGCCAGCTCACCGGCGGGGGAGACCCAGTACTTC	CASSPAGETQYF
TRBV7-9	.	TRBD1	TRBJ1-2	TGTGCCAGCAGCCCCCGACAGGGGGTTTTCTATGGCTACACCTTC	CASSPRQGVFYGYTF
TRBV19	.	.	TRBJ1-4	TGTGCCAGTACACCGGGAATTGAAAAACTGTTTTTT	CASTPGIEKLFF
TRBV12-5	.	TRBD2	TRBJ2-3	TGTGCTAGTGGAAGACACGGACTAGCGGGAGGCACAGATACGCAGTATTTT	CASGRHGLAGGTDTQYF
TRBV28	few	TRBD2	TRBJ2-7	TGTGCCAGCAGCGGAGGGACTAGCGGATTCTACGAGCAGTACTTC	CASSGGTSGFYEQYF
TRBV5-6	few	.	TRBJ1-5	TGTGCCAGCAGTCTAGGAAGCCTAAATCAGCCCCAGCATTTT	CASSLGSLNQPQHF
TRBV23-1	.	TRBD2	TRBJ2-1	TGCGCCAGCAGTCAATCGGCTAGCGGGTGCCTAAGTCTTAGCGAGCAGTTCTTC	CASSQSASGCLSLSEQFF
TRBV6-5	.	.	TRBJ1-2	TGTGCCAGCAGCCAGGACAGCAACTATGGCTACACCTTC	CASSQDSNYGYTF
TRBV12-3/TRBV12-4	.	.	TRBJ2-7	TGTGCCAGCAGTTTATCCGTCTACGAGCAGTACTTC	CASSLSVYEQYF
TRBV13	.	TRBD2	TRBJ2-2	TGTGCCAGCAGCTCTAGCGGGCGGGGGCCGGGGGAGCTGTTTTTT	CASSSSGRGPGELFF
TRBV28	.	.	TRBJ2-7	TGTGCCAGCAGCTCCCGGGACTGGAGCTACGAGCAGTACTTC	CASSSRDWSYEQYF
TRBV27	.	.	TRBJ2-2	TGTGCCAGCAGTCTGACAGGATACACCGGGGAGCTGTTTTTT	CASSLTGYTGELFF
TRBV3-1/TRBV3-2	.	TRBD1	TRBJ2-7	TGTGCCAGCAGCCATAGGGGACAGAAGTCCTACGAGCAGTACTTC	CASSHRGQKSYEQYF
TRBV6-2/TRBV6-3	many	.	TRBJ2-5	TGTGCCAGCAGTTATATGGGGGGGACCCAGTACTTC	CASSYMGGTQYF
TRBV19	.	TRBD1	TRBJ1-5	TGTGCCAGTAGTATAGATCTGTGGGACAGCCTCTATAGCAATCAGCCCCAGCATTTT	CASSIDLWDSLYSNQPQHF
TRBV6-6	.	.	TRBJ1-2	TGTGCCAGCAAAGGGGGGGGGCCCTATGGCTACACCTTC	CASKGGGPYGYTF
TRBV18	.	TRBD1	TRBJ2-1	TGTGCCAGCTCACCGGGACAGGGTAGGGGGAATGAGCAGTTCTTC	CASSPGQGRGNEQFF
TRBV18	few	.	TRBJ1-1	TGTGCCAGCTCACTAGAACAGGGATTGGGCACTGAAGCTTTCTTT	CASSLEQGLGTEAFF